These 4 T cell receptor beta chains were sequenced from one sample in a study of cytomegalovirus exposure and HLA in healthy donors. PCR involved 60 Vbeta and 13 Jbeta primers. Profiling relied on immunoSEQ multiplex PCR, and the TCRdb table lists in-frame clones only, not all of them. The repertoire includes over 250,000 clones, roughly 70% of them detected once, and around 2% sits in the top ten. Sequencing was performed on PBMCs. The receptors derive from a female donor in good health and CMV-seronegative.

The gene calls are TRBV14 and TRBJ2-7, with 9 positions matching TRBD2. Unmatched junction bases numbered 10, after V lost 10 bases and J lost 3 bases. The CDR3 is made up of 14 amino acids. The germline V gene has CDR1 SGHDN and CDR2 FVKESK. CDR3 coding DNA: TGTGCCATCTCAGAGTTAGCGGGAGTCTACGAGCAGTACTTC. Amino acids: CAISELAGVYEQYF.

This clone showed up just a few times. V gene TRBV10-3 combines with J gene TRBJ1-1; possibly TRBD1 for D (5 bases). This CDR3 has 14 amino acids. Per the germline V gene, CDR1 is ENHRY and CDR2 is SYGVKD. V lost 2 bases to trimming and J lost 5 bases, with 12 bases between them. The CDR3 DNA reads TGTGCCATCAGTGAGGCAGGGTCTATAACTGAAGCTTTCTTT. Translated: CAISEAGSITEAFF.

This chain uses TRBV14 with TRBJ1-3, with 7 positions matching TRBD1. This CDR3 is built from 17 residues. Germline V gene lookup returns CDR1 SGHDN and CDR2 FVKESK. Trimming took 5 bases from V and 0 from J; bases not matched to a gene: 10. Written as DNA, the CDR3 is TGTGCCAGCAGCACCCCGGGACAGACGAGCTCTGGAAACACCATATATTTT. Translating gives CASSTPGQTSSGNTIYF.

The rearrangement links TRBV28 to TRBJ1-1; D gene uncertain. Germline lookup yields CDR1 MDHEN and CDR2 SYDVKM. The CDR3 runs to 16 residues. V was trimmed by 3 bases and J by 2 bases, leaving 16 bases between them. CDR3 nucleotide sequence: TGTGCCAGCAGTTTTGGACTGTCTACCTCAAACACTGAAGCTTTCTTT. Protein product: CASSFGLSTSNTEAFF.